The text below deals with one T cell receptor (beta chain). Its antigen is unidentified. The germline V gene encodes CDR1 SGHNT and CDR2 YENEEA. V shed 5 bases, J shed 3 bases, and the junction held 5 bases outside the gene matches. This CDR3 contains 16 residues. This entry comes from a study of cytomegalovirus exposure and HLA in healthy donors. Whole-study results and caveats: One variant, a missense change in DCLRE1C, was linked in a later analysis to TCR beta V- and J-gene trimming. The authors later found TCR association rates varying by HLA locus, with DRB1 most and HLA-C fewest. Of the V segments, some could not be distinguished, including TRBV6-2 and TRBV6-3, and were excluded.

With 60 Vbeta and 13 Jbeta primers, the PCR was carried out. Some clones are missing from TCRdb's copy, which holds only in-frame ones; the method was immunoSEQ multiplex PCR. Found here are roughly 180,000 clones, 80% of them singletons; the top ten hold approximately 1.3%. The V call is TRBV11-3, the J call TRBJ2-3, with TRBD2 matching over 13 bases. The clonotype was recovered from a man aged 25 to 40 in good health and CMV-seronegative. Sequenced: PBMCs. CDR3: CASSPGTSGETDTQYF. Here the CDR3 DNA reads TGTGCCAGCAGCCCCGGGACTAGCGGGGAAACAGATACGCAGTATTTT.